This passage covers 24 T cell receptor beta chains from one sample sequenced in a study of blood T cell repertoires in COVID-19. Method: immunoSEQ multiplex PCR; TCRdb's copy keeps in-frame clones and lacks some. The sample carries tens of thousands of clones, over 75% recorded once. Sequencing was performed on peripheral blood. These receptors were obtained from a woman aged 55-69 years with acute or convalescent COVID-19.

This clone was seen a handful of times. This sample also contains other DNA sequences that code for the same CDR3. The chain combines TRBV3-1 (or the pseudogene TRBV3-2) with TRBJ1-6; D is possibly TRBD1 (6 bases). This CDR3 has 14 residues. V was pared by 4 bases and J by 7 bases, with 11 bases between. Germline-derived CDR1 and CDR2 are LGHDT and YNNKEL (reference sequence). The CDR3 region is CASSLRDKNSPLHF. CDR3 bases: TGTGCCAGCAGCCTCCGGGACAAGAATTCACCCCTCCACTTT.

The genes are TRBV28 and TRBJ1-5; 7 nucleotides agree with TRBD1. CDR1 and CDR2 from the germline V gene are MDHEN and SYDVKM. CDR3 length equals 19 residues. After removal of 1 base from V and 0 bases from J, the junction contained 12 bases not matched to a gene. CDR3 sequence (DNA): TGTGCCAGCAGTTTATTACGTCTGACAGGGATTGATAGCAATCAGCCCCAGCATTTT. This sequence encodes CASSLLRLTGIDSNQPQHF.

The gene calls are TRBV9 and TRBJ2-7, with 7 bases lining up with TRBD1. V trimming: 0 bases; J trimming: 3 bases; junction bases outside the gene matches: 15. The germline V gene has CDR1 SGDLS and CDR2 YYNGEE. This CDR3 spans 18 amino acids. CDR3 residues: CASSVGSLITGAGYEQYF. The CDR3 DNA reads TGTGCCAGCAGCGTAGGAAGCTTGATAACAGGGGCAGGCTACGAGCAGTACTTC.

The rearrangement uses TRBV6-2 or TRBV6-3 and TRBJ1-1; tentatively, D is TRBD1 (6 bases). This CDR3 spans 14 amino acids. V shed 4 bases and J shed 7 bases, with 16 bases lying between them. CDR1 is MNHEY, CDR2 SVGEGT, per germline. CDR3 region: CASSSWTEGDEAFF. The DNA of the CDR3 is TGTGCCAGCAGTTCCTGGACAGAGGGGGATGAAGCTTTCTTT.

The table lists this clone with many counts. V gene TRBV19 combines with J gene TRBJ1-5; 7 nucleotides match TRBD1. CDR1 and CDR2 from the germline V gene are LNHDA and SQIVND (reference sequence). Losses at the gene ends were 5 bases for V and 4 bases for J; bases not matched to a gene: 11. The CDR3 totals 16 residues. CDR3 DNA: TGTGCCAGTAGTGCTAAGGACAGGAAGGAGAATCAGCCCCAGCATTTT. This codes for CASSAKDRKENQPQHF.

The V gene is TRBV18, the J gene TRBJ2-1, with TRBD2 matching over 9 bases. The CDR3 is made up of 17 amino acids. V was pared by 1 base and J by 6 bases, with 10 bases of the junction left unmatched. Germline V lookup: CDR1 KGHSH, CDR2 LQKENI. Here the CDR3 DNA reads TGTGCCAGCTCACCACGTAGCGGGAGTGGTCGGGGCAATGAGCAGTTCTTC. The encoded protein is CASSPRSGSGRGNEQFF.

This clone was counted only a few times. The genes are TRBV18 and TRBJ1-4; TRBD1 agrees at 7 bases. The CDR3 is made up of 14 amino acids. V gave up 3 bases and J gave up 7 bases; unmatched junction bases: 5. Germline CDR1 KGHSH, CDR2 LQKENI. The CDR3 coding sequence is TGTGCCAGCTCACCGGTCCGGGACAGTGAAAAACTGTTTTTT. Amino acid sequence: CASSPVRDSEKLFF.

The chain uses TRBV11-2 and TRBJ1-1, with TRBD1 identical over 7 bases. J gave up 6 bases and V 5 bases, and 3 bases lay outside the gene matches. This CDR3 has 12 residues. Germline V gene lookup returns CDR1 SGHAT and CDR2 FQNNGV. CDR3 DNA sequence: TGTGCCAGCAGCGCCCAGGGGGCTGAAGCTTTCTTT. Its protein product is CASSAQGAEAFF.

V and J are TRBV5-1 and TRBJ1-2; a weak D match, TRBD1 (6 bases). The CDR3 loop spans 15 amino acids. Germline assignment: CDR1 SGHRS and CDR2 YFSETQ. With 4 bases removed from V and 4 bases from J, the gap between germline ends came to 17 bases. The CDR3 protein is CASSPWDISPYGYTF. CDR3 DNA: TGCGCCAGCAGCCCCTGGGACATCTCCCCCTATGGCTACACCTTC. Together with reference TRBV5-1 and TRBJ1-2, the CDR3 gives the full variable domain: KAGVTQTPRYLIKTRGQQVTLSCSPISGHRSVSWYQQTPGQGLQFLFEYFSETQRNKGNFPGRFSGRQFSNSRSEMNVSTLELGDSALYLCASSPWDISPYGYTFGSGTRLTVV.

CDR3 sequence: CASSQTGTGYNEQFF. CDR3 nucleotide sequence: TGTGCCAGCAGCCAGACCGGGACAGGATACAATGAGCAGTTCTTC. The rearrangement links TRBV3-1 (or the pseudogene TRBV3-2) to TRBJ2-1, with 8 positions matching TRBD1. Germline V gene data show CDR1 as LGHDT and CDR2 as YNNKEL (reference sequence). Trimming removed 3 bases from V and 4 bases from J; junction bases left unmatched: 5. This CDR3 has 15 amino acids.

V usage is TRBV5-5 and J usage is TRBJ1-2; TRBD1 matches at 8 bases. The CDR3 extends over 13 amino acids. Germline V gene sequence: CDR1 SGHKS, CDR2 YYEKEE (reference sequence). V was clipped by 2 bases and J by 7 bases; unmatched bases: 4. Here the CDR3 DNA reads TGTGCCAGCAGCTTTCAGGGGGCGGTTGGCTACACCTTC. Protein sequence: CASSFQGAVGYTF.

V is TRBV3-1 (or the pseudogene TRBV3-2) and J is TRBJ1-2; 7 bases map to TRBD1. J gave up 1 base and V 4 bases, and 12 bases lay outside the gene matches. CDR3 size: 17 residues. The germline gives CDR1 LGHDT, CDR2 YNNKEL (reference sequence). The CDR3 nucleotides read TGTGCCAGCAGCCCCCGCGACAGGGTTCGGAGTAACTATGGCTACACCTTC. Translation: CASSPRDRVRSNYGYTF.

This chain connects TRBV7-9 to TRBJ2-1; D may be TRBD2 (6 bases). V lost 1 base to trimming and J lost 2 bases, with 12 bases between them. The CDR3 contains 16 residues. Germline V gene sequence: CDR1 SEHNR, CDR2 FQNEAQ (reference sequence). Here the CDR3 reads CASSLVLGGTYNEQFF. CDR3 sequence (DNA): TGTGCCAGCAGCTTAGTTCTTGGCGGGACCTACAATGAGCAGTTCTTC.

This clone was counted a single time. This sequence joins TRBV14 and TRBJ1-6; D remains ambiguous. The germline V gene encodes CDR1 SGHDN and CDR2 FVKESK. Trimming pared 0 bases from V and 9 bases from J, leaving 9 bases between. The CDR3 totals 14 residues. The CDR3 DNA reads TGTGCCAGCAGCCAAGAGGGCTGGTCTTCACCCCTCCACTTT. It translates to CASSQEGWSSPLHF.

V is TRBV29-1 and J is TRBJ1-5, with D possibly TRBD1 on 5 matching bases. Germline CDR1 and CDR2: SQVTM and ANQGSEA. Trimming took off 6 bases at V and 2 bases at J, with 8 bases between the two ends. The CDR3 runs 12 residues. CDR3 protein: CSVQEGNQPQHF. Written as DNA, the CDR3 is TGCAGCGTACAGGAAGGCAATCAGCCCCAGCATTTT.

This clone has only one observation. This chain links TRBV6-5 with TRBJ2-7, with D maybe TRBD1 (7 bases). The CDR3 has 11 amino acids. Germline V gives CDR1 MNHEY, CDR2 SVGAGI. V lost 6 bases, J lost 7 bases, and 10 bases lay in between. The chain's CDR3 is CASSQGGEQYF. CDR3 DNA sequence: TGTGCCAGCAGCCAGGGGGGAGAGCAGTACTTC.

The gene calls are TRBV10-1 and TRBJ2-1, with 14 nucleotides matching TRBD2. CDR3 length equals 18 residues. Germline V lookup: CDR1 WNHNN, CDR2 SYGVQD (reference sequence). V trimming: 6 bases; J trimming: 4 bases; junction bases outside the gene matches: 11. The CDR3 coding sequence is TGCGCCAGCAGCACCGGGACTAGCGGGAGCCATAGATACAATGAGCAGTTCTTC. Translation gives CASSTGTSGSHRYNEQFF.

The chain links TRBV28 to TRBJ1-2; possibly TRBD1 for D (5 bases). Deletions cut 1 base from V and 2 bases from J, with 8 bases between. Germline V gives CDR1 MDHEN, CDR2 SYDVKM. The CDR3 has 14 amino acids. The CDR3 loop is CASSLLGVNYGYTF. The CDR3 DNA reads TGTGCCAGCAGTTTATTAGGGGTAAACTATGGCTACACCTTC.

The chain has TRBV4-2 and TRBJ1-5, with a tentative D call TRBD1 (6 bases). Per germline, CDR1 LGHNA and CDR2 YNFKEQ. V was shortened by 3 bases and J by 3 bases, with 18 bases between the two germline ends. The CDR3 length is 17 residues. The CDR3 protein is CASSQGMIRQDNQPQHF. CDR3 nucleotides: TGTGCCAGCAGCCAGGGAATGATCCGACAGGACAATCAGCCCCAGCATTTT.

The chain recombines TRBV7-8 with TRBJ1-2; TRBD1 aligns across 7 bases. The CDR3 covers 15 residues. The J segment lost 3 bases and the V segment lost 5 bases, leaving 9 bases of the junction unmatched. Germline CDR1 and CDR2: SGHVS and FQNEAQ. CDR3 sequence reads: CASSPQPGQHYGYTF. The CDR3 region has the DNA TGTGCCAGCAGCCCTCAGCCGGGACAGCACTATGGCTACACCTTC.

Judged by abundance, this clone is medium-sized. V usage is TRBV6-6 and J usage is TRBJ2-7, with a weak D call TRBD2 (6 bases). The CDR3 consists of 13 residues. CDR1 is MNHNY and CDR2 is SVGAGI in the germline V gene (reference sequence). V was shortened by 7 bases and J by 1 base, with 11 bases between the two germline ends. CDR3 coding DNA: TGTGCCAGCACAGGAGGGACTTCCTACGAGCAGTACTTC. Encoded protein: CASTGGTSYEQYF.

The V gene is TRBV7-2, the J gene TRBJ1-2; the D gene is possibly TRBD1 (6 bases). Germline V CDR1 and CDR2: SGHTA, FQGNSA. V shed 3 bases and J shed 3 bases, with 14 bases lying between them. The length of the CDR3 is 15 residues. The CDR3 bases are TGTGCCAGCAGCTTCACACCGGACAGCTACTATGGCTACACCTTC. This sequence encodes CASSFTPDSYYGYTF.

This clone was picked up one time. This CDR3 is CASSQDPTNTDTQYF. The CDR3 bases are TGTGCCAGCAGCCAAGATCCTACGAACACAGATACGCAGTATTTT. The V call is TRBV3-1 (or the pseudogene TRBV3-2), the J call TRBJ2-3; D is unclear. Germline values: CDR1 LGHDT, CDR2 YNNKEL (reference sequence). This CDR3 contains 15 residues. V lost 0 bases to trimming and J lost 2 bases, with 9 bases between them.

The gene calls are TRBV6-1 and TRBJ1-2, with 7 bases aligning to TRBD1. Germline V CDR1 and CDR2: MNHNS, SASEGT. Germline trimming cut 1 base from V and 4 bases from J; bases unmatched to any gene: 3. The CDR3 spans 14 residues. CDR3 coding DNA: TGTGCCAGCAGTGAAGACAGGGGCGTCTATGGCTACACCTTC. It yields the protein CASSEDRGVYGYTF.